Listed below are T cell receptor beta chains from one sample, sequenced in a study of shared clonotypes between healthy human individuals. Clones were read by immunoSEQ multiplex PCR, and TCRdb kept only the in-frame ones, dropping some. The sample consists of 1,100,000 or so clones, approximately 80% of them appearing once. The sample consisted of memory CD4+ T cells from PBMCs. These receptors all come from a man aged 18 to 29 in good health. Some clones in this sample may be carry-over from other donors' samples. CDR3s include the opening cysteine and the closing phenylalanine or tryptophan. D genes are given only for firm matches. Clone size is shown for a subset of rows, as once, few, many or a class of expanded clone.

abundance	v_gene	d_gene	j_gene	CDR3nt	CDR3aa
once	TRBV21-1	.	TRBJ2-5	TGTGCCAGCCAGGAAACCCAGTACTTC	CASQETQYF
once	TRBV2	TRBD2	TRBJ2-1	TGTGCCAGCGTGCTCCCTTCGGCGGGAGCAGGGAATGAGCAGTTCTTC	CASVLPSAGAGNEQFF
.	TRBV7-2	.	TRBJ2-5	TGTGCCAGCAGCTTTGGTGGAATGGAGACCCAGTACTTC	CASSFGGMETQYF
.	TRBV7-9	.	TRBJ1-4	TGTGCCAGCAGCGAAGTTGTTACCGGGTCTGACGTTACTAATGAAAAACTGTTTTTT	CASSEVVTGSDVTNEKLFF
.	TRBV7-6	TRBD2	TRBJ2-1	TGTGCCAGCAGCTTTGGAAGTTTTGGAACTAGCGGGAGAGTTGAGCAGTTCTTC	CASSFGSFGTSGRVEQFF
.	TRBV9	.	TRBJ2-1	TGTGCCAGCAGCGTAGCACAGACCCGCGGGGAGCAGTTCTTC	CASSVAQTRGEQFF
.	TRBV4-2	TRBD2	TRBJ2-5	TGTGCCAGCAGCCAGGGGGGTAGCGGGAGGGCCGAGTGGGAGACCCAGTACTTC	CASSQGGSGRAEWETQYF
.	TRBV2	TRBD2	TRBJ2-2	TGTGCCAGCAGTATAGCGGGAGGGCGGCCCGGGGAGCTGTTTTTT	CASSIAGGRPGELFF
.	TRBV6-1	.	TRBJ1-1	TGTGCCAGCAGTGAACGGACGATGAACACTGAAGCTTTCTTT	CASSERTMNTEAFF
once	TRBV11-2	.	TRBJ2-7	TGTGCCAGCAGCTTAGTTGTGTCCTACGAGCAGTACTTC	CASSLVVSYEQYF
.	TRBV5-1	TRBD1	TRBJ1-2	TGCGCCAGCAGCCCGGGACAGGGGGGCGGCTACACCTTC	CASSPGQGGGYTF
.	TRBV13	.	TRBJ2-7	TGTGCCAGCAGCTTAATATCTGCAAACTACGAGCAGTACTTC	CASSLISANYEQYF
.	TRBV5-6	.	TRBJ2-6	TGTGCCAGCACGGCCCACAATAGTCACAGTCGGGCCAACGTCCTGACTTTC	CASTAHNSHSRANVLTF
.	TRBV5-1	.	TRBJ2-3	TGCGCCAGCAGCTTGGCAGACAGCCACACAGATACGCAGTATTTT	CASSLADSHTDTQYF
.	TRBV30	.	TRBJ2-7	TGTGCCTGGAGTCGGGGGAGGAATTGGGAGCAGTACTTC	CAWSRGRNWEQYF
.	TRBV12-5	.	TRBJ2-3	TGTGCTAGTGGCCTGGGCGGGCAAGGAGATACGCAGTATTTT	CASGLGGQGDTQYF
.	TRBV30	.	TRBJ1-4	TGTGCCTGGAGTCCAGACGTCGCAACTAATGAAAAACTGTTTTTT	CAWSPDVATNEKLFF
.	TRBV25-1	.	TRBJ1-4	TGTGCCAGCAGCGAACCGGGGTCCGAGAATGAAAAACTGTTTTTT	CASSEPGSENEKLFF
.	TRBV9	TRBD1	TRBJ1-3	TGTGCCAGCAGCGCCGGGACAGGGCGAAACACCATATATTTT	CASSAGTGRNTIYF
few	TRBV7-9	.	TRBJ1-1	TGTGCCAGCAGCTCAAGGGGGAACACTGAAGCTTTCTTT	CASSSRGNTEAFF
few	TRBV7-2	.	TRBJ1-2	TGTGCCAGCAGCTTTAGCCGCTATGGCTACACCTTC	CASSFSRYGYTF
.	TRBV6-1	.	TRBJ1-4	TGTGCCAGCAGTGAATCTGCTGTCTCTAATGAAAAACTGTTTTTT	CASSESAVSNEKLFF
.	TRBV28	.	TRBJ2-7	TGTGCCAGCAGGGACGAGGGGGGCGCCCCCTACGAGCAGTACTTC	CASRDEGGAPYEQYF
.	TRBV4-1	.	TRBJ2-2	TGCGCCAGCAGCCTAGAGACGGTCGGGGGGCTGTTTTTT	CASSLETVGGLFF
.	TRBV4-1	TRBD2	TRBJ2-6	TGCGCCAGCAACGGAGGCGGGAGATCTGGGGCCAACGTCCTGACTTTC	CASNGGGRSGANVLTF
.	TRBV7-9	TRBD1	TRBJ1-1	TGTGCCAGCAGCGTTGAGACAGGGCACACTGAAGCTTTCTTT	CASSVETGHTEAFF
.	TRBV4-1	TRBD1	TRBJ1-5	TGCGCCAGCAGCCAAGATCCTACAGGGGGCTGGCAGCCCCAGCATTTT	CASSQDPTGGWQPQHF
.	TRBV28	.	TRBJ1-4	TGTGCCAGCAAAACCCCAGGGAGTTTTGAAAAACTGTTTTTT	CASKTPGSFEKLFF
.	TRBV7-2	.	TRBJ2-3	TGTGCCAGCAGTCCTCGGGGGTTTAGCACAGATACGCAGTATTTT	CASSPRGFSTDTQYF
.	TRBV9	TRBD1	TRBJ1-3	TGTGCCAGCAGCCCCCGTGGGACAGGGGGCTCTGGAAACACCATATATTTT	CASSPRGTGGSGNTIYF
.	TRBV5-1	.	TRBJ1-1	TGCGCCAGCAGCTTGGATGGGGACTACCGTAACACTGAAGCTTTCTTT	CASSLDGDYRNTEAFF
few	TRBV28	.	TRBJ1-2	TGTGCCAGCAGCCCCCGGGGGGACTACACCTTC	CASSPRGDYTF
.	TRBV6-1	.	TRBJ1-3	TGTGCCAGCCCCACTCCCGGTGGCACCATATATTTT	CASPTPGGTIYF
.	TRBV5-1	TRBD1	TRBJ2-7	TGCGCCAGCAGCTTGTACCCTTCTGACAGGGAGAGCGAGCAGTACTTC	CASSLYPSDRESEQYF
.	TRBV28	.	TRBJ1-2	TGTGCCAGCAGTTTATACGCCACCAACTATGGCTACACCTTC	CASSLYATNYGYTF
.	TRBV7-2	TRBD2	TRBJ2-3	TGTGCCAGCAGCTGGGGGACTAGCGACAGCACAGATACGCAGTATTTT	CASSWGTSDSTDTQYF
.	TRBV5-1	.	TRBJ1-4	TGCGCCAGCAGTGATGGGATTGTGGCTAATGAAAAACTGTTTTTT	CASSDGIVANEKLFF
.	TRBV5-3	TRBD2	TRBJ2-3	TGTGCCAGAAGCTTGGCTAGGACTAGCGGAGGGCTTAGCACAGATACGCAGTATTTT	CARSLARTSGGLSTDTQYF
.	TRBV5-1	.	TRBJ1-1	TGCGCCAGCAGCTTGGTGTCTGCCTCGAACACTGAAGCTTTCTTT	CASSLVSASNTEAFF
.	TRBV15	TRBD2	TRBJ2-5	TGTGCCACCAGCACGGGGCGGGAGCGGCAGGAGACCCAGTACTTC	CATSTGRERQETQYF
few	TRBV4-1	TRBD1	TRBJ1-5	TGCGCCAGCAGCCAACATGGACAGGGCCTCCAGCCCCAGCATTTT	CASSQHGQGLQPQHF
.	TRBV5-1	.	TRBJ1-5	TGCGCCAGCAGCTTGGGACAGGCCAATCAGCCCCAGCATTTT	CASSLGQANQPQHF
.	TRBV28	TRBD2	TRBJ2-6	TGTGCCAGCATGCCCTTTCGGCGGGAGCCCTCTGGGGCCAACGTCCTGACTTTC	CASMPFRREPSGANVLTF
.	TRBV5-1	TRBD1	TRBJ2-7	TGCGCCAGCAGCTCCTCGGGGCAGGGGGCGGTTGAGCAGCAGTACTTC	CASSSSGQGAVEQQYF
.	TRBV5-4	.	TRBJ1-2	TGTGCCAGCAGCCCCGGGACCAACTATGGCTACACCTTC	CASSPGTNYGYTF